The 6 T cell receptor beta chains given below trace back to one sample, sequenced in a study. TCRdb recomputed calls from the RT-PCR reads with MiXCR, one row per CDR3 protein. The repertoire holds almost 700,000 distinct CDR3 sequences, with approximately 14% as singletons. Sequencing was carried out using memory CD4+ T cells from blood. Every receptor here comes from a female donor in good health, serving as a healthy control.

This clonotype was recorded many times. The junction departs from germline at one end; a sequencing error may be responsible. This sequence joins TRBV5-1 and TRBJ2-1; 7 nucleotides line up with TRBD1. The CDR3 length is 13 residues. Germline V lookup: CDR1 SGHRS, CDR2 YFSETQ. As DNA, the CDR3 is TGTGCCAGCAGCTTGGGACAGTACAATGAGCAGTTCTTC. Translation: CASSLGQYNEQFF. The complete variable domain, with remaining parts taken from reference TRBV5-1 and TRBJ2-1, reads KAGVTQTPRYLIKTRGQQVTLSCSPISGHRSVSWYQQTPGQGLQFLFEYFSETQRNKGNFPGRFSGRQFSNSRSEMNVSTLELGDSALYLCASSLGQYNEQFFGPGTRLTVL.

This chain connects TRBV27 to TRBJ2-1; D is unclear. CDR1 is MNHEY, CDR2 SMNVEV, per germline (reference sequence). The CDR3 has 14 residues. Trimming cost V 6 bases and J 8 bases, with 17 bases left between them. CDR3 bases: TGTGCCAGCAGGTTGGGAACTGGGCGGTATGAGCAGTTCTTC. It yields the protein CASRLGTGRYEQFF.

The chain couples TRBV7-9 to TRBJ1-1; possibly TRBD1 for D (5 bases). Germline V gene sequence: CDR1 SEHNR, CDR2 FQNEAQ (reference sequence). The V and J ends lost 7 bases and 2 bases respectively, with 14 bases between them. CDR3 length equals 14 residues. In nucleotides, the CDR3 is TGTGCCAGCAACAAAGGGGACGCAAACACTGAAGCTTTCTTT. It yields the protein CASNKGDANTEAFF.

The rearrangement joins TRBV11-2 to TRBJ2-1; D gene uncertain. The CDR3 is made up of 14 amino acids. Trimming removed 4 bases at V and 6 bases at J, with 13 bases between. Germline V gives CDR1 SGHAT, CDR2 FQNNGV. CDR3 nucleotide sequence: TGTGCCAGCAGCTCTCGACGTTCGGTCAATGAGCAGTTCTTC. It encodes CASSSRRSVNEQFF.

The rearrangement links TRBV28 to TRBJ2-3, with D hard to call. The germline CDR1 and CDR2 sequences are MDHEN and SYDVKM. CDR3 length: 15 residues. The V end lost 3 bases, the J end lost 0 bases, and 10 bases lay between the germline ends. The CDR3 is CASSFMGSSTDTQYF. CDR3 bases: TGTGCCAGCAGTTTTATGGGATCTAGCACAGATACGCAGTATTTT.

This clonotype appeared many times. The DNA for the CDR3 is TGCAGTGCCCGGTCTTATAGCAATCAGCCCCAGCATTTT. Its protein is CSARSYSNQPQHF. The chain joins TRBV20-1 to TRBJ1-5; the D is unclear. Per germline, CDR1 DFQATT and CDR2 SNEGSKA (reference sequence). This CDR3 is built from 13 residues. V lost 6 bases, J lost 0 bases, and 9 bases lay in between.